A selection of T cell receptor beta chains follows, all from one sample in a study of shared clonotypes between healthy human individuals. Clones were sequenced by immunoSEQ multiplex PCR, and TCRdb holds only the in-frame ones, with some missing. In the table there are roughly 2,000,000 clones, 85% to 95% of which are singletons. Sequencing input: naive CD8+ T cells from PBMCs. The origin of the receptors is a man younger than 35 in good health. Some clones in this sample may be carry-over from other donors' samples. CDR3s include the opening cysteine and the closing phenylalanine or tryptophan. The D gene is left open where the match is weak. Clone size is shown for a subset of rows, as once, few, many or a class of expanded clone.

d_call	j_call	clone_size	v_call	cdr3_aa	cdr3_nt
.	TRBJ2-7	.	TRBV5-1	CASSFSLSSSYEQYF	TGCGCCAGCAGCTTCTCTCTCTCGTCTTCCTACGAGCAGTACTTC
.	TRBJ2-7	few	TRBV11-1	CASSPWATPYEQYF	TGTGCCAGCAGCCCGTGGGCCACCCCATACGAGCAGTACTTC
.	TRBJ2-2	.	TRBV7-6	CASSLDLFEQENTGELFF	TGTGCCAGCAGCTTAGACTTGTTTGAACAGGAGAACACCGGGGAGCTGTTTTTT
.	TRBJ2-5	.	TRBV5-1	CASSLPSGETQYF	TGCGCCAGCAGCTTGCCCTCGGGAGAGACCCAGTACTTC
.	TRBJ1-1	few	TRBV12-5	CASAREGPPEAFF	TGTGCTAGTGCCCGAGAGGGGCCCCCTGAAGCTTTCTTT
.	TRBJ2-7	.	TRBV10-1	CASSEEGAYEQYF	TGCGCCAGCAGTGAAGAAGGGGCCTACGAGCAGTACTTC
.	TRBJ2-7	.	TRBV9	CASSVAALSEQYF	TGTGCCAGCAGCGTAGCCGCCCTCTCCGAGCAGTACTTC
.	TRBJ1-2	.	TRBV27	CASSFAANYGYTF	TGTGCCAGCAGTTTCGCAGCTAACTATGGCTACACCTTC
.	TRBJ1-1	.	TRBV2	CASIPLGVTVSNEAFF	TGTGCCAGTATACCCTTGGGGGTGACCGTCTCGAATGAAGCTTTCTTT
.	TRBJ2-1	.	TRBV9	CASSNRESSYNEQFF	TGTGCCAGCAGCAACCGGGAGAGCTCCTACAATGAGCAGTTCTTC
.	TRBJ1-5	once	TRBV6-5	CASSSTGYQDQPQHF	TGTGCCAGCAGTTCCACAGGGTATCAGGATCAGCCCCAGCATTTT
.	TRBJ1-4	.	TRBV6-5	CASSPLGAEKLFF	TGTGCCAGCAGTCCCCTAGGGGCTGAAAAACTGTTTTTT
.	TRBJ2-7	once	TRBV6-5	CASSGPDEQYF	TGTGCCAGCAGTGGACCAGACGAGCAGTACTTC
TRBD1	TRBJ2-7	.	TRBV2	CASSTGGASYEQYF	TGTGCCAGCAGTACAGGGGGCGCGTCCTACGAGCAGTACTTC
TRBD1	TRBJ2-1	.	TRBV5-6	CASSAGTANNEQFF	TGTGCCAGCAGCGCCGGGACAGCTAACAATGAGCAGTTCTTC
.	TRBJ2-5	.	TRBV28	CASSSQVEETQYF	TGTGCCAGCAGCTCACAGGTAGAAGAGACCCAGTACTTC
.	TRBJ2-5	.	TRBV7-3	CASSISGAGETQYF	TGTGCCAGCAGCATTTCCGGGGCGGGCGAGACCCAGTACTTC
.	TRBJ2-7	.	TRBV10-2	CASGGIPYEQYF	TGCGCCAGCGGCGGGATACCCTACGAGCAGTACTTC
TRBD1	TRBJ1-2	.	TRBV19	CASSSRTGWNYGYTF	TGTGCCAGTAGCTCCCGGACAGGGTGGAACTATGGCTACACCTTC
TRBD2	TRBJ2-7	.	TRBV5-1	CASRTSGISYEQYF	TGCGCCAGCAGGACTAGCGGGATCTCCTACGAGCAGTACTTC
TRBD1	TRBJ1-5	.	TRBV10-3	CAISPSRQGDNQPQHF	TGTGCCATCTCACCTAGTAGACAGGGGGACAATCAGCCCCAGCATTTT